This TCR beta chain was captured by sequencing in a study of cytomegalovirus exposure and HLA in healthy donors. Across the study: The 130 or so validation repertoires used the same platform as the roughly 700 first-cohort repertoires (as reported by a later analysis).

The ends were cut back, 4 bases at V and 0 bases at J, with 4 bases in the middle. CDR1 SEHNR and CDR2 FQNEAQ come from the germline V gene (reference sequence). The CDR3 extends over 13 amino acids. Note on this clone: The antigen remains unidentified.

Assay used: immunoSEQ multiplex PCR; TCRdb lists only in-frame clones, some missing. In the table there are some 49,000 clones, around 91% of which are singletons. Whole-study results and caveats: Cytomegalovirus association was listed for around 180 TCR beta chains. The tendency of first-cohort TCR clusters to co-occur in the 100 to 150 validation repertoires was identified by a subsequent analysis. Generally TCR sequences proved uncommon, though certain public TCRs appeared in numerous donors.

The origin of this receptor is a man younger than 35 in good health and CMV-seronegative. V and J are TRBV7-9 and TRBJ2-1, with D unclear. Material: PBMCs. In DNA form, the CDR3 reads TGTGCCAGCAGCTCGAGCTCCTACAATGAGCAGTTCTTC. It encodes CASSSSSYNEQFF. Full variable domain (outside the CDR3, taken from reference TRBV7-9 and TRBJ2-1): DTGVSQNPRHKITKRGQNVTFRCDPISEHNRLYWYRQTLGQGPEFLTYFQNEAQLEKSRLLSDRFSAERPKGSFSTLEIQRTEQGDSAMYLCASSSSSYNEQFFGPGTRLTVL.